This T cell receptor (beta chain) was sequenced in a study of blood T cell repertoires in COVID-19. Assay used: immunoSEQ multiplex PCR; TCRdb lists only in-frame clones, some missing. The repertoire holds about 220,000 clones, with around four fifths as singletons. Sequenced: peripheral blood. This TCR derives from a woman between 50 and 59 years old with acute or convalescent COVID-19.

As DNA, the CDR3 is TGTGCCAGCAGTTTAGGACAGCCTACAACTAATGAAAAACTGTTTTTT. It encodes CASSLGQPTTNEKLFF. The J gene is TRBJ1-4, the V gene TRBV28, with D possibly TRBD1 on 6 matching bases. CDR3 length equals 16 residues. Deletions cut 2 bases from V and 0 bases from J, with 10 bases between. Germline CDR1 is MDHEN and CDR2 is SYDVKM.